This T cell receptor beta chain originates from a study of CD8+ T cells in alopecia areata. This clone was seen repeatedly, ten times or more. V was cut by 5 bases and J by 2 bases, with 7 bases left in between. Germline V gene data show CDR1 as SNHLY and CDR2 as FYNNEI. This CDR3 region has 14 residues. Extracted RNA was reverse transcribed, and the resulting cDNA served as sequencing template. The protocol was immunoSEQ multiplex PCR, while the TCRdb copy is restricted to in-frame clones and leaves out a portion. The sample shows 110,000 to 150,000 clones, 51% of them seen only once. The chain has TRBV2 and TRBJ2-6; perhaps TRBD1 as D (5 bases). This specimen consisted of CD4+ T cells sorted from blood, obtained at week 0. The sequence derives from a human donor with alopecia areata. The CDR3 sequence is CASSSGTGANVLTF. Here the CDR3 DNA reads TGTGCCAGCAGTTCAGGGACTGGGGCCAACGTCCTGACTTTC.